This section outlines one TCR beta chain sequence together with its context. Distinct nucleotide sequences in the sample also encode this CDR3. All donors qualified as healthy HIV-negative adults and had experienced no recent acute infections or vaccinations. The unsorted samples had about 95 million PBMCs used for genomic DNA. This entry is derived from a study of shared clonotypes between healthy human individuals. PBMC DNA, left unsorted, was sequenced on ten immunoSEQ deep assay plates. Only in-frame clones appear in the TCRdb table, and some are missing; sequencing was by immunoSEQ multiplex PCR. The sample has fewer than 650,000 clones; around three quarters are singletons. The receptor was derived from a woman in her forties in good health. Some clones in this sample may be carry-over from other donors' samples. The sample comprised PBMCs.

CDR3 amino acids: CAISRDSDQPQHF. In DNA, the CDR3 is TGTGCCATCAGCCGGGACAGCGATCAGCCCCAGCATTTT. The rearrangement joins TRBV10-3 to TRBJ1-5; 7 bases are shared with TRBD1. After removal of 6 bases from V and 5 bases from J, the junction contained 4 bases not matched to a gene. The germline V gene has CDR1 ENHRY and CDR2 SYGVKD. The CDR3 consists of 13 residues.